The rows below give T cell receptor beta chains drawn from one sample of a study of CD8+ T cells in alopecia areata. Clones were sequenced by immunoSEQ multiplex PCR, and TCRdb holds only the in-frame ones, with some missing. The sample has under 300,000 clones, 65% to 70% seen once; the top ten hold 0.95% to 1.5%. Sequenced here: CD4+ T cells sorted from blood, sampled at week 0. The origin of the receptors is a human donor with alopecia areata. Each CDR3 is given with its conserved first and last residue. A D gene is named only where the DNA matches it firmly. Expanded clones are given a class, and other clones once, few, many or no size at all.

j_gene: TRBJ1-1
d_gene: NA
v_gene: TRBV10-3
abundance: NA
CDR3aa: CAISESRGDPAFF
CDR3nt: TGTGCCATCAGTGAGTCAAGGGGGGACCCGGCTTTCTTT

j_gene: TRBJ1-2
d_gene: TRBD1
v_gene: TRBV5-4
abundance: NA
CDR3aa: CASSIGRGTGTNYGYTF
CDR3nt: TGTGCCAGCAGCATTGGGCGGGGGACAGGGACTAACTATGGCTACACCTTC

j_gene: TRBJ1-1
d_gene: NA
v_gene: TRBV29-1
abundance: NA
CDR3aa: CSVDALRDTDTEAFF
CDR3nt: TGCAGCGTTGATGCCCTGCGGGACACCGACACTGAAGCTTTCTTT

j_gene: TRBJ2-7
d_gene: NA
v_gene: TRBV29-1
abundance: few
CDR3aa: CSVVSLRRPYEQYF
CDR3nt: TGCAGCGTTGTGAGTCTCCGGCGGCCTTACGAGCAGTACTTC

j_gene: TRBJ2-7
d_gene: NA
v_gene: TRBV30
abundance: NA
CDR3aa: CAWSVHGGEYEQYF
CDR3nt: TGTGCCTGGAGTGTCCACGGGGGAGAGTACGAGCAGTACTTC

j_gene: TRBJ2-5
d_gene: NA
v_gene: TRBV11-2
abundance: NA
CDR3aa: CASSFGRYQETQYF
CDR3nt: TGTGCCAGCAGCTTCGGGCGGTACCAAGAGACCCAGTACTTC

j_gene: TRBJ1-1
d_gene: NA
v_gene: TRBV29-1
abundance: NA
CDR3aa: CSANREPNTEAFF
CDR3nt: TGCAGCGCGAACAGGGAGCCGAACACTGAAGCTTTCTTT

j_gene: TRBJ2-3
d_gene: NA
v_gene: TRBV4-1
abundance: few
CDR3aa: CASSLSEGDFTSTDTQYF
CDR3nt: TGCGCCAGCAGCTTGTCCGAGGGGGACTTCACTAGCACAGATACGCAGTATTTT

j_gene: TRBJ2-1
d_gene: NA
v_gene: TRBV7-2
abundance: few
CDR3aa: CASSEALHNEQFF
CDR3nt: TGTGCCAGCAGCGAGGCCCTGCACAATGAGCAGTTCTTC

j_gene: TRBJ2-5
d_gene: TRBD1
v_gene: TRBV5-1
abundance: NA
CDR3aa: CASVGTGKETQYF
CDR3nt: TGCGCCAGCGTTGGGACAGGGAAAGAGACCCAGTACTTC

j_gene: TRBJ2-1
d_gene: NA
v_gene: TRBV4-2
abundance: NA
CDR3aa: CASSHIGGKQFF
CDR3nt: TGTGCCAGCAGCCACATCGGTGGTAAGCAGTTCTTC

j_gene: TRBJ1-6
d_gene: NA
v_gene: TRBV6-5
abundance: NA
CDR3aa: CASSYDGSHNSPLHF
CDR3nt: TGTGCCAGCAGTTATGACGGCTCGCATAATTCACCCCTCCACTTT

j_gene: TRBJ2-3
d_gene: NA
v_gene: TRBV29-1
abundance: NA
CDR3aa: CSVDSGIDTQYF
CDR3nt: TGCAGCGTTGATTCCGGGATAGATACGCAGTATTTT

j_gene: TRBJ1-6
d_gene: NA
v_gene: TRBV30
abundance: few
CDR3aa: CAWSDTNSPLHF
CDR3nt: TGTGCCTGGAGTGACACAAATTCACCCCTCCACTTT

j_gene: TRBJ2-7
d_gene: NA
v_gene: TRBV5-1
abundance: NA
CDR3aa: CASSLVAGPRYEQYF
CDR3nt: TGCGCCAGCAGCTTGGTGGCAGGGCCGAGATACGAGCAGTACTTC

j_gene: TRBJ2-7
d_gene: NA
v_gene: TRBV5-1
abundance: NA
CDR3aa: CASSQGSTYEQYF
CDR3nt: TGCGCCAGCAGCCAAGGTTCGACTTACGAGCAGTACTTC

j_gene: TRBJ1-1
d_gene: NA
v_gene: TRBV4-3
abundance: NA
CDR3aa: CASSQVTGITEAFF
CDR3nt: TGCGCCAGCAGCCAAGTGACCGGGATTACTGAAGCTTTCTTT

j_gene: TRBJ1-4
d_gene: TRBD1
v_gene: TRBV4-3
abundance: NA
CDR3aa: CASSQERQGRKLFF
CDR3nt: TGCGCCAGCAGCCAAGAGCGACAGGGGCGGAAACTGTTTTTT

j_gene: TRBJ2-5
d_gene: TRBD2
v_gene: TRBV29-1
abundance: NA
CDR3aa: CSVLAVQETQYF
CDR3nt: TGCAGCGTCCTAGCGGTCCAAGAGACCCAGTACTTC

j_gene: TRBJ1-6
d_gene: NA
v_gene: TRBV30
abundance: NA
CDR3aa: CAWGRNNSPLHF
CDR3nt: TGTGCCTGGGGACGGAATAATTCACCCCTCCACTTT

j_gene: TRBJ1-1
d_gene: NA
v_gene: TRBV5-1
abundance: few
CDR3aa: CASSLGVGATTEAFF
CDR3nt: TGCGCCAGCAGCTTGGGAGTGGGGGCCACCACTGAAGCTTTCTTT

j_gene: TRBJ2-5
d_gene: TRBD2
v_gene: TRBV19
abundance: once
CDR3aa: CASRYSGDFQETQYF
CDR3nt: TGTGCCAGCCGTTATAGCGGGGACTTCCAAGAGACCCAGTACTTC

j_gene: TRBJ2-3
d_gene: NA
v_gene: TRBV29-1
abundance: few
CDR3aa: CSVVPDSTDTQYF
CDR3nt: TGCAGCGTTGTTCCGGACAGCACAGATACGCAGTATTTT

j_gene: TRBJ1-2
d_gene: NA
v_gene: TRBV9
abundance: NA
CDR3aa: CASSPPGRVYGYTF
CDR3nt: TGTGCCAGCAGCCCACCCGGGCGAGTCTATGGCTACACCTTC

j_gene: TRBJ1-6
d_gene: TRBD1
v_gene: TRBV18
abundance: NA
CDR3aa: CASSQGQNSPLHF
CDR3nt: TGTGCCAGCTCACAGGGACAGAATTCACCCCTCCACTTT

j_gene: TRBJ1-6
d_gene: TRBD1
v_gene: TRBV7-2
abundance: NA
CDR3aa: CASSYTRDRSSPLHF
CDR3nt: TGTGCCAGCAGCTACACCCGGGACAGGAGTTCACCCCTCCACTTT

j_gene: TRBJ1-5
d_gene: TRBD1
v_gene: TRBV29-1
abundance: NA
CDR3aa: CSVRTGSQPQHF
CDR3nt: TGCAGCGTCCGGACAGGGAGTCAGCCCCAGCATTTT

j_gene: TRBJ2-1
d_gene: TRBD2
v_gene: TRBV5-6
abundance: NA
CDR3aa: CASSSFVLAGNNEQFF
CDR3nt: TGTGCCAGCAGCTCTTTTGTACTAGCGGGGAACAATGAGCAGTTCTTC

j_gene: TRBJ1-4
d_gene: NA
v_gene: TRBV14
abundance: NA
CDR3aa: CASSQARGLQNEKLFF
CDR3nt: TGTGCCAGCAGCCAAGCTCGTGGGCTTCAGAATGAAAAACTGTTTTTT

j_gene: TRBJ1-2
d_gene: NA
v_gene: TRBV27
abundance: NA
CDR3aa: CASSLRDTPYGGYTF
CDR3nt: TGTGCCAGCAGTTTAAGGGACACACCCTATGGTGGCTACACCTTC

j_gene: TRBJ2-3
d_gene: TRBD1
v_gene: TRBV25-1
abundance: NA
CDR3aa: CASSGGGRSSQYF
CDR3nt: TGTGCCAGCAGTGGAGGGGGCAGGAGTTCGCAGTATTTT

j_gene: TRBJ2-2
d_gene: NA
v_gene: TRBV2
abundance: NA
CDR3aa: CASSRQVNTGELFF
CDR3nt: TGTGCCAGCAGTAGACAGGTGAACACCGGGGAGCTGTTTTTT

j_gene: TRBJ1-6
d_gene: TRBD1
v_gene: TRBV2
abundance: NA
CDR3aa: CASRVRDRENSPLHF
CDR3nt: TGTGCCAGCAGGGTCCGGGACAGGGAGAATTCACCCCTCCACTTT

j_gene: TRBJ1-5
d_gene: TRBD1
v_gene: TRBV30
abundance: NA
CDR3aa: CAWSSRWTGSQPQHF
CDR3nt: TGTGCCTGGAGTAGCCGTTGGACAGGGAGTCAGCCCCAGCATTTT

j_gene: TRBJ2-4
d_gene: NA
v_gene: TRBV30
abundance: NA
CDR3aa: CAWSTWEESKSKNIQYF
CDR3nt: TGTGCCTGGAGTACCTGGGAAGAGTCCAAATCTAAAAACATTCAGTACTTC

j_gene: TRBJ1-2
d_gene: NA
v_gene: TRBV9
abundance: NA
CDR3aa: CASERDTGGYTF
CDR3nt: TGTGCCAGCGAGAGGGACACGGGTGGCTACACCTTC

j_gene: TRBJ2-7
d_gene: NA
v_gene: TRBV20-1
abundance: NA
CDR3aa: CSARDSYEQYF
CDR3nt: TGCAGTGCTAGAGACTCCTACGAGCAGTACTTC

j_gene: TRBJ2-3
d_gene: NA
v_gene: TRBV29-1
abundance: NA
CDR3aa: CSVLVGGPDTQYF
CDR3nt: TGCAGCGTTCTTGTCGGGGGTCCAGATACGCAGTATTTT

j_gene: TRBJ2-1
d_gene: NA
v_gene: TRBV25-1
abundance: NA
CDR3aa: CASSEFAQQFF
CDR3nt: TGTGCCAGCAGTGAATTCGCCCAACAGTTCTTC

j_gene: TRBJ2-1
d_gene: NA
v_gene: TRBV14
abundance: NA
CDR3aa: CASSQFVGAFNEQFF
CDR3nt: TGTGCCAGCAGCCAATTCGTGGGGGCCTTCAATGAGCAGTTCTTC

j_gene: TRBJ2-1
d_gene: NA
v_gene: TRBV4-1
abundance: NA
CDR3aa: CASSPRGVSYNEQFF
CDR3nt: TGCGCCAGCAGCCCCAGAGGGGTCTCCTACAATGAGCAGTTCTTC